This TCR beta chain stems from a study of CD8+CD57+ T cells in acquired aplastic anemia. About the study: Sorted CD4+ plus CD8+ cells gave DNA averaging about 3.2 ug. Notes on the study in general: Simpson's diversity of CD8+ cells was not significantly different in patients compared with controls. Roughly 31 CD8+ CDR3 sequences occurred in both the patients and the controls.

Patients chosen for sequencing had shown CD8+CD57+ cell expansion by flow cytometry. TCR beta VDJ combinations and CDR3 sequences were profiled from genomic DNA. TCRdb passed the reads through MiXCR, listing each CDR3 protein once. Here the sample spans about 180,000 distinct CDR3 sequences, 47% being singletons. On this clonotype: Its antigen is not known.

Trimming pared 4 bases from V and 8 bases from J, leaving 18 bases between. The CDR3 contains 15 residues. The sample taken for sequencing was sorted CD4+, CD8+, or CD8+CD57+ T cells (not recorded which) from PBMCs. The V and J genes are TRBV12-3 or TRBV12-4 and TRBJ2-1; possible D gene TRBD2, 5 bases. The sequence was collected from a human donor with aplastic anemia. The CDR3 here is CASSSGTRGPDEQFF. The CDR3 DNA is TGTGCCAGCAGTTCAGGAACCAGAGGGCCTGATGAGCAGTTCTTC.